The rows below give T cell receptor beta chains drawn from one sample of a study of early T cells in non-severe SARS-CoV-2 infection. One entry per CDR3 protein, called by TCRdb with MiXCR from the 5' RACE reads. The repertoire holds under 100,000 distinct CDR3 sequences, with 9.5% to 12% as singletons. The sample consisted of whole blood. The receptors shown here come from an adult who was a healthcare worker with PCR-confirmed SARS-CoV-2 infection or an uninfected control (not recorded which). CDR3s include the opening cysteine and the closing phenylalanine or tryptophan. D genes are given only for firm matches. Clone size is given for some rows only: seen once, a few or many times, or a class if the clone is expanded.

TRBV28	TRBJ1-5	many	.	CASSFRESGQPQHF
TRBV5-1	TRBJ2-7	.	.	CASSLGGGQEQYF
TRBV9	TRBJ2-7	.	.	CASSSGTTGYEQYF
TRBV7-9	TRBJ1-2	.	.	CASSYGTAYGYTF
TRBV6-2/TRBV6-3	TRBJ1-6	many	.	CASSYSRQAGTSPLHF
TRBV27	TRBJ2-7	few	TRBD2	CASRILSGGSSYEQYF
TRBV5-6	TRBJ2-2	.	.	CASSPRQTGELFF
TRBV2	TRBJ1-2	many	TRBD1	CASSGGQDYGYTF
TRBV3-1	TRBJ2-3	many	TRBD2	CASSQGLTSGGDDTQYF
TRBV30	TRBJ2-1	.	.	CAWSRRLLYNEQFF
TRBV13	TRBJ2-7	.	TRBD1	CASSHKDRGYEQYF
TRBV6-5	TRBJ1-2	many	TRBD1	CASRILRTGPLGYGYTF
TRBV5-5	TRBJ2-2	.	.	CASSLTTPSGELFF
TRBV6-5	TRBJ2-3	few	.	CASGGATSRADTQYF
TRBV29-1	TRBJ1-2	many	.	CSVEDRLPGGYTF
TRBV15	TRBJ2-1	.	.	CATSPWPPNEQFF
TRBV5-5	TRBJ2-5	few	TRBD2	CASSPSGIGTQYF
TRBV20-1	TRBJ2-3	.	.	CSAGDLRDTQYF
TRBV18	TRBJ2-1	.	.	CASSPAALARNEQFF
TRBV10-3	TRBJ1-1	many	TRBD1	CAITKTGGKGEAFF
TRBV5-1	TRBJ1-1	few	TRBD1	CASSAAGQGRRNTEAFF
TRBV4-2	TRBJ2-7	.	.	CASAPGPRAEQYF
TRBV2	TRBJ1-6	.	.	CASSPLRARNSPLHF
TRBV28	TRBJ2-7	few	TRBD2	CASSFRLAGEVSYEQYF
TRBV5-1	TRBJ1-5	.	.	CASSRGERDQPQHF
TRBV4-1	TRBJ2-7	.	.	CASSQEGRGPYEQYF
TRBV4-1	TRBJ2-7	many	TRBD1	CASSQVGTGGTYEQYF
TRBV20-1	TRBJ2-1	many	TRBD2	CSAGTSAKNEQFF
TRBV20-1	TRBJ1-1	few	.	CSARDQGGENTEAFF
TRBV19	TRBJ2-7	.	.	CASSMGQATTYEQYF
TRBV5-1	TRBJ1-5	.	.	CASSAGVYGNQPQHF
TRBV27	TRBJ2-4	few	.	CASSTSPGIQYF
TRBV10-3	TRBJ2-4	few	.	CAISESTTAVGYF
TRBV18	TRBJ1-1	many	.	CASSLTQVENTEAFF
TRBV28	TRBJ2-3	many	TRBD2	CASRSQRETTDTQYF
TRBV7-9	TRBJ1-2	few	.	CASSFIGGSRDGYTF
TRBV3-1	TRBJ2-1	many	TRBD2	CASSPWTSGYNEQFF